This TCR beta chain came from a study of Ad26.COV2.S vaccination and SARS-CoV-2 variants. Study results and limitations: CD8+ and CD4+ T cells specific for spike reportedly responded with substantial breadth after vaccination.

As for treatment: around 19 received Ad26.COV2.S at low or high dose, single or two shots; about five received placebo; per-sample allocation not given. Material that was analyzed had been drawn on day 63 after the first vaccine or placebo injection. Profiled with immunoSEQ multiplex PCR; TCRdb holds only in-frame clones, not every one. The table records some 390,000 clones, around 89% of them present only once. Concerning this clone: Its antigen is unidentified. Other nucleotide sequences in the sample specify the same CDR3.

CDR3 length: 15 residues. Trimming cost V 3 bases and J 2 bases; bases outside gene matches: 2. Germline V gene sequence: CDR1 KGHSH, CDR2 LQKENI. The chain links TRBV18 to TRBJ2-3; TRBD2 agrees at 10 bases. This clonotype was sampled from a person aged 18-65 years who received the Ad26.COV2.S COVID-19 vaccine or a placebo. The sample here was peripheral blood, taken in a trial of Ad26.COV2.S vaccine versus placebo. The CDR3: CASSPGLAATDTQYF. CDR3 coding DNA: TGTGCCAGCTCACCTGGACTAGCGGCCACAGATACGCAGTATTTT.